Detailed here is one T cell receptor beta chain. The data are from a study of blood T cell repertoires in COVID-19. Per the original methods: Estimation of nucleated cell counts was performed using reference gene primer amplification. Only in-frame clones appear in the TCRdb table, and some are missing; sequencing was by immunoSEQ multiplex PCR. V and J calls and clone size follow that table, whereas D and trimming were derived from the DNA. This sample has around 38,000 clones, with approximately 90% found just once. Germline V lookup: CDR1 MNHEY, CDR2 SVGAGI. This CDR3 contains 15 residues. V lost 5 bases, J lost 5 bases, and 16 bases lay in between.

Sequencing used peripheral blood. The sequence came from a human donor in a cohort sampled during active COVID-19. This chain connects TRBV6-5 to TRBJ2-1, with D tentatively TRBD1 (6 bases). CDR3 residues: CASSKQGLEHNEQFF. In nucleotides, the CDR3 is TGTGCCAGCAGTAAACAGGGCCTGGAACACAATGAGCAGTTCTTC.